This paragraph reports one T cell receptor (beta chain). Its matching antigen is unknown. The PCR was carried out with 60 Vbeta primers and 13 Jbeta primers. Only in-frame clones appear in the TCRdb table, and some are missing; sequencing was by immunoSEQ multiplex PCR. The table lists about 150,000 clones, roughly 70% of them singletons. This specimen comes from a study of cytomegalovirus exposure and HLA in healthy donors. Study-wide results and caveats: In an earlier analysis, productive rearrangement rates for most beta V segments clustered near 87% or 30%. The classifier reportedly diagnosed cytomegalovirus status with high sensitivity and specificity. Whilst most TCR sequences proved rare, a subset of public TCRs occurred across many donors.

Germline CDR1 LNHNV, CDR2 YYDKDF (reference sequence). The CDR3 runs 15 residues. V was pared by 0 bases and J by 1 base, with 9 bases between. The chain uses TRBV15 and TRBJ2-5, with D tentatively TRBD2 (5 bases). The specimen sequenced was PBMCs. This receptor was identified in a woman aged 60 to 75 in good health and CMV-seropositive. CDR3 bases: TGTGCCACCAGCAGAGATTACAGCGGCCAAGAGACCCAGTACTTC. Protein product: CATSRDYSGQETQYF.